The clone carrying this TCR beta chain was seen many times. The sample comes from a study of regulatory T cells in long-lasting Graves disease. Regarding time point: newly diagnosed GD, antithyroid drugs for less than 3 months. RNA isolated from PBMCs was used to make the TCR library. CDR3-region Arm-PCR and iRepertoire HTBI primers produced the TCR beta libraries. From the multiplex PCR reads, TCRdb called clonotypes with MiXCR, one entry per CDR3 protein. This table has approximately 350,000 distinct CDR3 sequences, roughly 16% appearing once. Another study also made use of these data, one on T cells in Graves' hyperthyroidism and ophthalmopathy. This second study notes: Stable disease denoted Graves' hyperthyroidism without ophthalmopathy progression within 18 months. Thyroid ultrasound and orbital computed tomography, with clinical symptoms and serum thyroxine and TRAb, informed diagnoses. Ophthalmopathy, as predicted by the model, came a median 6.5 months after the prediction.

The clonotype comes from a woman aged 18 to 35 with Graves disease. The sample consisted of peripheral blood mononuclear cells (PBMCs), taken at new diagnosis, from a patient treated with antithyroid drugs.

CDR3: CATTRDGYEQYF. As DNA, the CDR3 is TGTGCCACCACCCGGGACGGCTACGAGCAGTACTTC. The gene calls are TRBV28 and TRBJ2-7, with D perhaps TRBD1 or TRBD2 (5 bases each). CDR3 size: 12 residues. Per the germline V gene, CDR1 is MDHEN and CDR2 is SYDVKM. V was trimmed by 10 bases and J by 3 bases, leaving 13 bases between them.